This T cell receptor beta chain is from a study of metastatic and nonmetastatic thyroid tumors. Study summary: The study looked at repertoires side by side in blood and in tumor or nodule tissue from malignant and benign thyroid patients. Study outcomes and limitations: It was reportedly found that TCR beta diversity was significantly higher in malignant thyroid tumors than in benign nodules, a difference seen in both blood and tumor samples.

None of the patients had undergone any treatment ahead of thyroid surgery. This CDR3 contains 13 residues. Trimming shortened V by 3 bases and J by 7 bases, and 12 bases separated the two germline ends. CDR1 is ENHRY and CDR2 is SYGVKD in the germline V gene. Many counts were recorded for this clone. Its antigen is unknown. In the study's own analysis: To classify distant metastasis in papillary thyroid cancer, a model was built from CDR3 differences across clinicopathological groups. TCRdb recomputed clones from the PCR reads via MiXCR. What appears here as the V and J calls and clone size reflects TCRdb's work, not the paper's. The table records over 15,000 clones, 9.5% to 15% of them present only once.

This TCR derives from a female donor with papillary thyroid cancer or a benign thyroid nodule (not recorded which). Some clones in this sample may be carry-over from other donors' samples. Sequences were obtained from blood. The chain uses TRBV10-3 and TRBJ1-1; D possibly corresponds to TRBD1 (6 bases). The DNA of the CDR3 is TGTGCCATCAGTGATGGGGGCTCGAGTGAAGCTTTCTTT. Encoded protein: CAISDGGSSEAFF.